Listed below are T cell receptor beta chains from one sample, sequenced in a study of control samples from healthy donors and cancer patients. Sequencing used immunoSEQ multiplex PCR; TCRdb keeps in-frame clones, though not all of them. Of about 180,000 clones listed, 85% to 95% are singletons. The specimen was blood. Source of these receptors: a man aged 25-45 years in good health. Each CDR3 is given with its conserved first and last residue. The D gene is left open where the match is weak. Expanded clones get a size class; other rows say once, few or many, or leave the size out.

clone_size	v_call	j_call	d_call	cdr3_aa	cdr3_nt
-	TRBV18	TRBJ2-5	TRBD2	CASSLGTSGSGQETQYF	TGTGCCAGCTCGCTAGGGACTAGCGGGAGTGGTCAAGAGACCCAGTACTTC
-	TRBV6-1	TRBJ2-3	TRBD2	CASSEVTSGGRDTQYF	TGTGCCAGCAGTGAAGTGACTAGCGGGGGGCGAGATACGCAGTATTTT
-	TRBV28	TRBJ1-1	-	CASSTPPHRAFF	TGTGCCAGCAGTACCCCCCCGCACCGAGCTTTCTTT
-	TRBV15	TRBJ2-7	-	CATSRGGSSYEQYF	TGTGCCACCAGCAGAGGCGGGTCGTCCTACGAGCAGTACTTC
-	TRBV9	TRBJ2-3	TRBD1	CATGQGATDTQYF	TGTGCCACGGGGCAGGGGGCAACAGATACGCAGTATTTT
-	TRBV3-1/TRBV3-2	TRBJ1-2	TRBD1	CASSQITGGGYGYTF	TGTGCCAGCAGCCAAATAACAGGGGGGGGCTATGGCTACACCTTC
-	TRBV24-1	TRBJ2-3	-	CATSENLLGKADTQYF	TGTGCCACCAGTGAGAACCTCCTTGGGAAGGCAGATACGCAGTATTTT
-	TRBV2	TRBJ1-5	-	CASASTGGSQPQHF	TGTGCCAGCGCCTCGACCGGGGGTTCTCAGCCCCAGCATTTT
-	TRBV7-9	TRBJ2-2	-	CASSPDGENTGELFF	TGTGCCAGCAGCCCGGACGGAGAGAACACCGGGGAGCTGTTTTTT
-	TRBV19	TRBJ1-6	-	CASSIGKVGNSPLHF	TGTGCCAGTAGTATAGGAAAGGTCGGGAATTCACCCCTCCACTTT
once	TRBV2	TRBJ1-2	-	CASSASGAYGYTF	TGTGCCAGCAGTGCATCCGGGGCTTATGGCTACACCTTC
-	TRBV7-9	TRBJ1-3	TRBD1	CASSFVVRGNSGNTIYF	TGTGCCAGCAGCTTCGTGGTCAGGGGGAACTCTGGAAACACCATATATTTT
-	TRBV12-5	TRBJ1-4	-	CASGLHLGDLIEKLFF	TGTGCTAGTGGTTTGCATCTCGGGGATCTAATTGAAAAACTGTTTTTT
-	TRBV27	TRBJ1-4	-	CASGHSNEKLFF	TGTGCCAGCGGACACAGTAATGAAAAACTGTTTTTT
-	TRBV18	TRBJ2-1	-	CASSPQPGSLNEQFF	TGTGCCAGCTCACCACAGCCGGGATCCCTGAATGAGCAGTTCTTC